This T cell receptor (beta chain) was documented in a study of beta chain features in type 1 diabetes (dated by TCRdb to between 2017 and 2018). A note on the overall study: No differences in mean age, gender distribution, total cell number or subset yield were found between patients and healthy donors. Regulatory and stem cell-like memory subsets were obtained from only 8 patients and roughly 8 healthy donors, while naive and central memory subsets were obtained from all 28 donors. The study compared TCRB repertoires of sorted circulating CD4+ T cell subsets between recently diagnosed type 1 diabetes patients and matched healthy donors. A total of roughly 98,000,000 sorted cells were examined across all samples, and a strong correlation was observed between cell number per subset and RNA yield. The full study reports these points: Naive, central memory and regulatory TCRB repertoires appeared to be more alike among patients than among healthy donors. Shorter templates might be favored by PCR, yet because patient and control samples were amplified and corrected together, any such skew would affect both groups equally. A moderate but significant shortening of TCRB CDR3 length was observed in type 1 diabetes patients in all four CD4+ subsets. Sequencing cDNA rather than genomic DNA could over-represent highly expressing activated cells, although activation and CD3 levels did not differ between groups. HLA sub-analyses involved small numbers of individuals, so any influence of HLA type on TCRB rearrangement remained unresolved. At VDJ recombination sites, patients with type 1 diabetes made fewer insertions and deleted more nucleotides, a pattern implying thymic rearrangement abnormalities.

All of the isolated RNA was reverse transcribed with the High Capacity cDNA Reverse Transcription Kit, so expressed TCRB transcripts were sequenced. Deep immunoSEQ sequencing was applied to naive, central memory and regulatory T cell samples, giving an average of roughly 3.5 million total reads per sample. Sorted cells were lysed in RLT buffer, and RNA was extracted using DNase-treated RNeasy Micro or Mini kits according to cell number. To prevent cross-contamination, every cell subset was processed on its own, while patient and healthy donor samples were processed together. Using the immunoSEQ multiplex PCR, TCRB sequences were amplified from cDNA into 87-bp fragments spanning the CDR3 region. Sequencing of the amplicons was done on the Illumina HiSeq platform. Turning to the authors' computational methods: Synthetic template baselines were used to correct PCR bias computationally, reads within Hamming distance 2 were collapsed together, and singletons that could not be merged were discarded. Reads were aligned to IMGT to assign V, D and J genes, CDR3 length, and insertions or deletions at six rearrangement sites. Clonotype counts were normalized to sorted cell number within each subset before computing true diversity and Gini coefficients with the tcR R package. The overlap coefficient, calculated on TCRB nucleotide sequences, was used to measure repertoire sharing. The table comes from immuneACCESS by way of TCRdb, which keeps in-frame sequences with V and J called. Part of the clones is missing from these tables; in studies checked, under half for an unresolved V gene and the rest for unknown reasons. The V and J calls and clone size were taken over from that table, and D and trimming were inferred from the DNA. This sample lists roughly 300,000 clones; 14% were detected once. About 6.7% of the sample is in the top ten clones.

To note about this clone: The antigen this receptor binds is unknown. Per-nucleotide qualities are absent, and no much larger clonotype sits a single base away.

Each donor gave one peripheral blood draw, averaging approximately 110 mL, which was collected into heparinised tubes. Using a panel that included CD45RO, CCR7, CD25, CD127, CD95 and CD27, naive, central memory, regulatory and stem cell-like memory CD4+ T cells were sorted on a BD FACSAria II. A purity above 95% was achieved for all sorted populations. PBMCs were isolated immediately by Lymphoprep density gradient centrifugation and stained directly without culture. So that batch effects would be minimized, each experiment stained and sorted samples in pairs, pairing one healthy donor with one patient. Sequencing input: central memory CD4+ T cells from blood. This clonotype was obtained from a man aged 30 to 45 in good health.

The encoded CDR3 is CASSPSEFAELFF. The DNA sequence is as follows: TGTGCCAGCAGCCCTAGCGAATTCGCGGAGCTGTTTTTT. The V gene is TRBV7-9 and the J gene is TRBJ2-2, with TRBD2 perhaps the D gene, on 6 matching bases. CDR1 SEHNR and CDR2 FQNEAQ were looked up in the germline V gene (reference sequence). Deletion took 5 bases off V and 10 bases off J, with a span of 14 bases between the germline ends. Measured from the cysteine to the phenylalanine, the CDR3 is 13 residues long. Only CDR3 DNA is held: 39 bases, read in frame from base 1.